This T cell receptor beta chain was captured by sequencing in a study of vaccination and CD4 T cells after COVID-19 (dated by TCRdb to 2022 to 2024). Turning to the overall study: Every convalescent patient had a positive nasal swab PCR test for SARS-CoV-2, with mild disease in nine or ten patients and severe disease in one. The convalescent cohort included six males and four females, with two Hispanic individuals, seven Caucasians, two Asians and one multiracial person. Each participant got two doses of either the Pfizer-BioNTech BNT162b2 vaccine (n=8) or the Moderna mRNA-1273 vaccine (n=2). Post-COVID blood samples were collected from convalescent patients a median of roughly 100 days after diagnosis, with a range of roughly 30 to 161 days. Post-vaccine blood samples were obtained a median of around 74 days after the second vaccine dose, with a range of roughly 14 to 241 days. For a few convalescent patients, samples were collected at an early post-vaccination timepoint (day 14) as well as at a late post-vaccination timepoint (days 161 to 241). In ten to eleven COVID-19 convalescent patients and a handful of infection-naive healthy vaccine recipients, the spike-specific CD4+ TCR repertoire before mRNA vaccination was compared with the repertoire after mRNA vaccination.

As concerns this clonotype: Which antigen it targets is not known. A read error may produce the germline difference seen at one junction end.

What the authors observed across the whole study: The study included relatively few convalescent patients and did not analyze early timepoints after natural infection. In convalescent patients, a median roughly 86% of post-vaccine SARS-CoV-2-reactive clones were detected only after vaccination, suggesting vaccine-specific priming. Of the vaccine-specific clones in convalescent patients, 304 of 307, or nearly all, reacted only to SARS-CoV-2 spike and did not cross-react with common cold coronaviruses. Although the median number of SARS-CoV-2-reactive clonotypes went up from fewer than 25 after infection to around 40 after vaccination, the increase was not significant.

In light of the paper, this sample's time point label describes: late sampling 161 to 241 days after vaccination in three convalescent patients. The convalescent patients' positive SARS-CoV-2 PCR tests fell between March and December 2020, which was before the Alpha, Beta and Delta variants emerged in the United States. Ficoll-Paque Plus gradient centrifugation was used to isolate PBMCs from whole blood, and the isolated PBMCs were then either used fresh or cryopreserved at -140C. The library relied on PCR. The run used an Illumina iSeq 100. Per the source publication's procedure: Non-productive sequences were filtered out, and CDR3s that did not start with C, did not end with F or W, or were shorter than 7 amino acids were discarded. Using R version 3.6.1, CDR3 homology was evaluated through Levenshtein distances (stringdist) along with unrooted phylogenetic trees (ape). TCRdb's own reprocessing of the public reads used fastp at Q25 and MiXCR and kept productive beta chains. CDR3 protein duplicates are merged, each entry listing the most common genes and DNA. The V and J calls follow TCRdb's processing rather than the paper's. This sample is represented by tens of thousands of distinct CDR3 sequences; about 49% of them were singletons. The top ten clonotypes cover roughly 5% of the sample.

Sample: CD4+ T cells from blood, taken about 7 months after SARS-CoV-2 vaccination. This receptor was taken from a human donor who had recovered from COVID-19.

The CDR3 region reads CASRLGPQIIF. The bases read TGCGCCAGCAGACTGGGACCCCAGATCATCTTC. The chain employs TRBV23-1 and TRBJ2-1; the D gene cannot be resolved beyond TRBD1 or TRBD2, each matching 5 bases. Being an ORF, TRBV23-1 has a function that is uncertain. Taken from cysteine to phenylalanine, the CDR3 has 11 residues. CDR3 DNA only is kept here, 33 bases in frame from base 1.